This TCR beta chain was sequenced during a study of blood T cell repertoires in COVID-19. As for the study in general: Whether acute or convalescent, the COVID-19 samples came from the United States, Italy and Spain.

The CDR3 is made up of 13 amino acids. Trimming took 6 bases from V and 5 from J, leaving 13 bases between them. Per germline, CDR1 KGHSH and CDR2 LQKENI. Authors' data handling: Scientists estimated how many nucleated cells there were by amplifying reference gene primers. Some clones are missing from TCRdb's copy, which holds only in-frame ones; the method was immunoSEQ multiplex PCR. The V and J calls and clone size come from that table; D and trimming were worked out from the DNA. Of roughly 250,000 clones listed, approximately 84% were seen once; the top ten hold under 2%. The chain links TRBV18 to TRBJ1-1, with D maybe TRBD1 (5 bases). The origin of this receptor is a woman aged 80 or older with acute or convalescent COVID-19. Sequencing was performed on peripheral blood. The CDR3 is CASSGEGGTEAFF. The CDR3 DNA reads TGTGCCAGCTCGGGGGAAGGAGGGACTGAAGCTTTCTTT.